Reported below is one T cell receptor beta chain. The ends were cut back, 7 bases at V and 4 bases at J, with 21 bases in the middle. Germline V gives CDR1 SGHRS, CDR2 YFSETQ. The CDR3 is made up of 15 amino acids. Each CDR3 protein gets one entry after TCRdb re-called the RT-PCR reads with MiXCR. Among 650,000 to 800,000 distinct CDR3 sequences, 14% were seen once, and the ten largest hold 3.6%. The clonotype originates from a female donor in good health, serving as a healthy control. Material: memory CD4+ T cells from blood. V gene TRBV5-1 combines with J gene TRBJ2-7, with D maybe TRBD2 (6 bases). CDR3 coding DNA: TGCGCCAGCTACCCAAACCAGGGACGGGAGTACGAGCAGTACTTC. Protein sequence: CASYPNQGREYEQYF. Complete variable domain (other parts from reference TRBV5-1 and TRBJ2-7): KAGVTQTPRYLIKTRGQQVTLSCSPISGHRSVSWYQQTPGQGLQFLFEYFSETQRNKGNFPGRFSGRQFSNSRSEMNVSTLELGDSALYLCASYPNQGREYEQYFGPGTRLTVT.